These T cell receptor beta chains were read from a single sample in a study of regulatory T cells in long-lasting Graves disease. TCRdb fed the multiplex PCR reads into MiXCR, producing one record per CDR3 protein. The table lists around 400,000 distinct CDR3 sequences, approximately 15% of them singletons, with over 7.5% in the top ten. This sample was shared with a second study, whose subject was T cells in Graves' hyperthyroidism and ophthalmopathy.

The sequencing used peripheral blood mononuclear cells (PBMCs), collected at new diagnosis, from a patient treated with antithyroid drugs. The receptors shown here come from a woman in her 40s with Graves disease. Both conserved end residues are part of each CDR3. The D gene is left open where the match is weak. Size is stated for part of the rows, as once, few or many counts, or as a class when the clone is expanded.

J gene | V gene | clone size | D gene | CDR3 protein | CDR3 DNA
TRBJ2-1 | TRBV6-2/TRBV6-3 | - | - | CASSYTSHNEQFF | TGTGCCAGCAGTTACACCTCCCACAATGAGCAGTTCTTC
TRBJ2-7 | TRBV19 | few | TRBD2 | CASSTSGREQYF | TGTGCCAGTAGTACTAGCGGTCGGGAGCAGTACTTC
TRBJ1-5 | TRBV18 | many | - | CASSTTGLEPQHF | TGTGCCAGCTCAACTACAGGGTTGGAGCCCCAGCATTTT
TRBJ2-3 | TRBV4-3 | - | - | CASSYQTGERTDTQYF | TGCGCCAGCAGCTACCAGACAGGAGAACGCACAGATACGCAGTATTTT
TRBJ1-1 | TRBV7-9 | few | - | CASSSNSGTEAFF | TGTGCCAGCAGCTCCAACAGCGGCACTGAAGCTTTCTTT
TRBJ2-1 | TRBV11-3 | many | TRBD2 | CASSLALAGVRDEQFF | TGTGCCAGCAGCTTAGCCCTAGCGGGAGTTCGAGATGAGCAGTTCTTC
TRBJ2-2 | TRBV6-5 | few | - | CASSYGTGVGELFF | TGTGCCAGCAGTTACGGAACGGGAGTTGGGGAGCTGTTTTTT
TRBJ2-1 | TRBV20-1 | - | - | CSARSAYEQFF | TGCAGTGCTAGAAGCGCGTATGAGCAGTTCTTC
TRBJ2-5 | TRBV11-2 | many | - | CASSSGRNQETQYF | TGTGCCAGCAGCTCGGGGCGAAACCAAGAGACCCAGTACTTC
TRBJ2-3 | TRBV3-1 | once | - | CASSQLVLQDAQYF | TGTGCCAGCAGCCAACTAGTATTACAGGACGCGCAGTATTTT
TRBJ2-7 | TRBV11-1 | many | - | CASSFAQINYEQYF | TGTGCCAGCAGCTTCGCTCAAATTAACTACGAGCAGTACTTC
TRBJ1-2 | TRBV7-2 | many | - | CASSLARGAEGYTF | TGTGCCAGCAGCTTAGCCAGGGGAGCTGAAGGCTACACCTTC
TRBJ2-1 | TRBV28 | many | - | CASGGVGYNEQFF | TGTGCCAGCGGGGGAGTGGGTTACAATGAGCAGTTCTTC
TRBJ2-7 | TRBV6-1 | - | - | CASSREQAFSYEQYF | TGTGCCAGCAGCAGGGAACAGGCCTTCTCCTACGAGCAGTACTTC
TRBJ2-3 | TRBV7-2 | - | TRBD2 | CASSSNANRLAGAGDTQYF | TGTGCCAGCAGCTCAAACGCTAACCGACTAGCGGGAGCAGGAGATACGCAGTATTTT
TRBJ1-2 | TRBV27 | many | - | CASSLLGGATLYGYTF | TGTGCCAGCAGTTTATTGGGGGGGGCCACTCTCTATGGCTACACCTTC
TRBJ1-1 | TRBV12-3/TRBV12-4 | - | - | CASSAPTPEAFF | TGTGCCAGCAGCGCCCCAACACCTGAAGCTTTCTTT
TRBJ2-1 | TRBV7-9 | - | TRBD2 | CASSITSGGGDEQFF | TGTGCCAGCAGCATCACTAGCGGAGGGGGGGATGAGCAGTTCTTC
TRBJ2-3 | TRBV20-1 | few | - | CSARSTHTDTQYF | TGCAGTGCTAGGTCCACCCACACAGATACGCAGTATTTT
TRBJ1-5 | TRBV2 | - | - | CATSRSGAGQPQHF | TGTGCCACCAGCAGGTCGGGGGCTGGGCAGCCCCAGCATTTT
TRBJ2-1 | TRBV12-3/TRBV12-4 | many | TRBD1 | CASSGRDRNNEQFF | TGTGCCAGCAGTGGCCGGGACAGGAACAATGAGCAGTTCTTC
TRBJ2-1 | TRBV28 | few | TRBD2 | CASGSGLAGSNEQFF | TGTGCCAGCGGATCGGGACTAGCGGGATCCAATGAGCAGTTCTTC
TRBJ1-2 | TRBV12-3/TRBV12-4 | many | - | CASSLGIRYGYTF | TGTGCCAGCAGTTTAGGTATTAGATATGGCTACACCTTC
TRBJ1-4 | TRBV9 | many | - | CASSVAANEKLFF | TGTGCCAGCAGCGTAGCGGCTAATGAAAAACTGTTTTTT
TRBJ2-1 | TRBV19 | many | - | CASTDDENNEQFF | TGTGCCAGTACCGACGACGAGAACAATGAGCAGTTCTTC
TRBJ2-7 | TRBV20-1 | few | TRBD1 | CSASGPRGTYEQYF | TGCAGTGCTAGCGGACCCAGGGGGACCTACGAGCAGTACTTC
TRBJ1-2 | TRBV29-1 | many | - | CSVDLGKIGYGYTF | TGCAGCGTTGATTTAGGGAAAATTGGCTATGGCTACACCTTC